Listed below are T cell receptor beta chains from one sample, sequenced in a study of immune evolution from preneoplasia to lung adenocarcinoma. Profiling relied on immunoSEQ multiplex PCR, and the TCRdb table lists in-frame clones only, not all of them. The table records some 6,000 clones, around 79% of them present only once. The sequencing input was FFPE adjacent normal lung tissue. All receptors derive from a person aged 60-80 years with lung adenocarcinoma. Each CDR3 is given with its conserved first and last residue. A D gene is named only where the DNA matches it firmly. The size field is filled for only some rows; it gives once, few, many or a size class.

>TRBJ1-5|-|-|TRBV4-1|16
CASSQEASGVRQPQHF
TGCGCCAGCAGCCAAGAGGCGTCGGGGGTTCGTCAGCCCCAGCATTTT
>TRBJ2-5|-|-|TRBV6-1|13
CASSRDNQETQYF
TGTGCCAGCAGCCGGGACAACCAAGAGACCCAGTACTTC
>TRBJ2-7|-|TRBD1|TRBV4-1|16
CASSPGQGVGSYEQYF
TGCGCCAGCAGCCCGGGACAGGGGGTCGGGTCCTACGAGCAGTACTTC
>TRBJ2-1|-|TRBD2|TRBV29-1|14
CSVTSSGSMYEQFF
TGCAGCGTTACATCTAGCGGGAGTATGTATGAGCAGTTCTTC
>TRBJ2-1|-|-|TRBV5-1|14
CASSLSPNYNEQFF
TGCGCCAGCAGCTTGTCACCGAACTACAATGAGCAGTTCTTC
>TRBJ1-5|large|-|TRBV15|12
CATSMSNQPQHF
TGTGCCACCAGCATGAGCAATCAGCCCCAGCATTTT
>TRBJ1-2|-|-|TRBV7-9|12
CASSLTGGGYTF
TGTGCCAGCAGCTTAACCGGAGGCGGCTACACCTTC
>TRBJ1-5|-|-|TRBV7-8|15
CASSRTQGWNQPQHF
TGTGCCAGCAGCCGTACACAGGGATGGAATCAGCCCCAGCATTTT
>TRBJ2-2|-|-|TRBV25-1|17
CASREAGNPTNTGELFF
TGTGCCAGCAGGGAAGCCGGGAACCCAACGAACACCGGGGAGCTGTTTTTT
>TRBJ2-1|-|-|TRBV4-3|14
CASSQDRELDEQFF
TGCGCCAGCAGCCAAGATCGGGAGCTGGATGAGCAGTTCTTC
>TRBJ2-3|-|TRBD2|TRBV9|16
CASSFSLAGDSHTQYF
TGTGCCAGCAGCTTCTCACTAGCGGGGGACTCTCATACGCAGTATTTT
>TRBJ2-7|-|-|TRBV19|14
CASSIVVPSYEQYF
TGTGCCAGTAGTATTGTAGTACCTTCCTACGAGCAGTACTTC
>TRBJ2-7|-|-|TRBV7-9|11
CASSNNYEQYF
TGTGCCAGCAGCAACAACTACGAGCAGTACTTC
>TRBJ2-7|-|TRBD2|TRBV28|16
CASSTGLAGGDDEQYF
TGTGCCAGCAGTACGGGACTAGCAGGAGGAGACGACGAGCAGTACTTC
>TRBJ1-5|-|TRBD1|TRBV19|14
CASSTGQEYQPQHF
TGTGCCAGTAGTACGGGACAGGAGTATCAGCCCCAGCATTTT
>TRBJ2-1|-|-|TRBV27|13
CASSLSHRNEQFF
TGTGCCAGCAGTTTATCCCACCGCAATGAGCAGTTCTTC
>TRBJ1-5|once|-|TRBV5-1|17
CASSLVPTGYSNQPQHF
TGCGCCAGCAGCTTGGTCCCCACAGGGTATAGCAATCAGCCCCAGCATTTT
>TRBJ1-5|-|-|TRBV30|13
CAWSVGTSQPQHF
TGTGCCTGGAGTGTCGGGACGTCCCAGCCCCAGCATTTT
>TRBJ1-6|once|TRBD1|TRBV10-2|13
CASSTGEVSPLHF
TGCGCCAGCAGTACAGGGGAAGTGTCACCCCTCCACTTT
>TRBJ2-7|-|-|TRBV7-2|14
CASRRDGISYEQYF
TGTGCCAGCAGACGGGACGGAATCTCCTACGAGCAGTACTTC
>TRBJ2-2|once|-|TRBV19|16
CASSQPDMGSTGELFF
TGTGCCAGTAGTCAGCCGGACATGGGGAGCACCGGGGAGCTGTTTTTT
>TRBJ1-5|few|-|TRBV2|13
CASSDRASYPQHF
TGTGCCAGCAGTGACAGGGCTTCGTATCCCCAGCATTTT
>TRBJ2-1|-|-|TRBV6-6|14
CASTPLDSPNEQFF
TGTGCCAGCACCCCCCTCGACAGCCCCAATGAGCAGTTCTTC
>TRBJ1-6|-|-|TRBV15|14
CATSASFPAQPLHF
TGTGCCACCAGCGCCAGCTTTCCAGCACAACCCCTCCACTTT
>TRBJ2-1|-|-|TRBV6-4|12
CASSPEGHEQFF
TGTGCCAGCAGTCCGGAGGGGCATGAGCAGTTCTTC
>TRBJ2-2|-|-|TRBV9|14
CASSPRLDTGELFF
TGTGCCAGCAGCCCCCGACTGGACACCGGGGAGCTGTTTTTT